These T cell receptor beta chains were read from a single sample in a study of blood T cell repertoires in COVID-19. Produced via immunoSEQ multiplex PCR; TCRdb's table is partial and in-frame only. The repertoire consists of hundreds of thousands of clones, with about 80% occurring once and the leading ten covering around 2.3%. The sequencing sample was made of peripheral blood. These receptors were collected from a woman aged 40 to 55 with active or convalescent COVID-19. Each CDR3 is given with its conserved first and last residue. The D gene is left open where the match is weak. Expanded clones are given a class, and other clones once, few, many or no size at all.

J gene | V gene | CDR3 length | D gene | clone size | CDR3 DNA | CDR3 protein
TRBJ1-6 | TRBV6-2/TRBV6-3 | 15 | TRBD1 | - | TGTGCCAGCAGCCGTTCCGGGACAGAAAATTCACCCCTCCACTTT | CASSRSGTENSPLHF
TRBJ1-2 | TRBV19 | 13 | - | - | TGTGCCAGTAACCCGGGGACTGCCTATGGCTACACCTTC | CASNPGTAYGYTF
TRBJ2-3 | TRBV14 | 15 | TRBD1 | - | TGTGCCAGCAGCACCTGGACAGGGACCACAGATACGCAGTATTTT | CASSTWTGTTDTQYF
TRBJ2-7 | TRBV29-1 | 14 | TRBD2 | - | TGCAGCGTTTGGACTAGCGGGAGCTCCTACGAGCAGTACTTC | CSVWTSGSSYEQYF
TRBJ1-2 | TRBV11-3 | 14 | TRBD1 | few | TGTGCCAGCAGCGGACAACAGGGGGAGGATGGCTACACCTTC | CASSGQQGEDGYTF
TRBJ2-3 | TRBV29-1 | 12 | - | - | TGCAGCGTTCTCGTAATAGAAGATACGCAGTATTTT | CSVLVIEDTQYF
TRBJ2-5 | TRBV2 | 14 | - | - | TGTGCCAGCAGTACGACAGCGTACCAAGAGACCCAGTACTTC | CASSTTAYQETQYF
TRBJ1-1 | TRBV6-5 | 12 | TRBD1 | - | TGTGCCAGCATCAGACAGGGGGCGGGGGCTTTCTTT | CASIRQGAGAFF
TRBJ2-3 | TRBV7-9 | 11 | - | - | TGTGCCAGCACCTCGGTAGATACGCAGTATTTT | CASTSVDTQYF
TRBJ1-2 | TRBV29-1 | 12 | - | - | TGCAGCGTTGAATCCGGGGGCTATGGCTACACCTTC | CSVESGGYGYTF
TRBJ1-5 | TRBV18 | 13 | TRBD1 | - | TGTGCCAGCGGACAGGGTAGCAATCAGCCCCAGCATTTT | CASGQGSNQPQHF
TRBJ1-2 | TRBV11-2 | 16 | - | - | TGTGCCAGCAGCGGGGGAGTGGAGGGCCGGTACTATGGCTACACCTTC | CASSGGVEGRYYGYTF
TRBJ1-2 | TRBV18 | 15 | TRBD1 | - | TGTGCCAGCTCACCACTGCCAGGGGGGCACTATGGCTACACCTTC | CASSPLPGGHYGYTF
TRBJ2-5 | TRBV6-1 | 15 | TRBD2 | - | TGTGCCAGCAGTGAAATTAGCGGGAGTACAGAGACCCAGTACTTC | CASSEISGSTETQYF
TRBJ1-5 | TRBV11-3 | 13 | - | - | TGTGCCAGCAGCCTACTTAGCAATCAGCCCCAGCATTTT | CASSLLSNQPQHF